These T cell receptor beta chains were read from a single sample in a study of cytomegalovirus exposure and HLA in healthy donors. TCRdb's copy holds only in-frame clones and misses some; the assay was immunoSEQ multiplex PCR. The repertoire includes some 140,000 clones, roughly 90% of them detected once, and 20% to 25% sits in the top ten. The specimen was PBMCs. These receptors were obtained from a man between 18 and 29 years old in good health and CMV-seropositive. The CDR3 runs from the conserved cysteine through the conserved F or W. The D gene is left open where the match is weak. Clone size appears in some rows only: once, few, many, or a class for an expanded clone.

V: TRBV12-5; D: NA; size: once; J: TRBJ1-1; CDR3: CASGLQGDTEAFF; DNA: TGTGCTAGTGGCCTACAGGGAGACACTGAAGCTTTCTTT
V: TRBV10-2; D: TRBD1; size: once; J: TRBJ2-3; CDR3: CASSDQGAGTQYF; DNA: TGCGCCAGCAGTGACCAGGGGGCCGGTACGCAGTATTTT
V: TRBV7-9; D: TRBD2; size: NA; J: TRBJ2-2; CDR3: CASSFREGADRELFF; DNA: TGTGCCAGCAGCTTTAGGGAGGGCGCGGATCGGGAGCTGTTTTTT
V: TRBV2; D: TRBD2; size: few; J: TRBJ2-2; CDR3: CASSASGGPVGELFF; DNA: TGTGCCAGCAGTGCGAGCGGGGGGCCTGTCGGGGAGCTGTTTTTT
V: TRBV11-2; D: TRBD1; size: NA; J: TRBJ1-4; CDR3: CASRTGTGAEKLFF; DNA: TGTGCCAGCAGAACCGGGACAGGGGCTGAAAAACTGTTTTTT
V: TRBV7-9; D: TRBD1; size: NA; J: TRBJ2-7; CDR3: CASSRDREITYEQYF; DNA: TGTGCCAGCAGCCGGGACAGGGAGATTACCTACGAGCAGTACTTC
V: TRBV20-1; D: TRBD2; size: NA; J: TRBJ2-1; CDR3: CSARSGEEQFF; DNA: TGCAGTGCTAGAAGCGGGGAGGAGCAGTTCTTC
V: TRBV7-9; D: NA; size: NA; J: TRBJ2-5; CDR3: CASSWPGGRETQYF; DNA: TGTGCCAGCAGTTGGCCCGGGGGTCGAGAGACCCAGTACTTC
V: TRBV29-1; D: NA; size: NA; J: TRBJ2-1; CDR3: CSVDEGAGQKQFF; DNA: TGCAGCGTTGATGAAGGTGCTGGACAGAAGCAGTTCTTC
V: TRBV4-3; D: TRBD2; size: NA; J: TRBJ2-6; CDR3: CASSQDLGRVSGANVLTF; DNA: TGCGCCAGCAGCCAAGATCTGGGGAGGGTCTCTGGGGCCAACGTCCTGACTTTC
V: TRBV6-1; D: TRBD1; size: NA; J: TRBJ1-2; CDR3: CASSRDRGANYGYTF; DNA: TGTGCCAGCAGTCGAGACAGGGGAGCTAACTATGGCTACACCTTC
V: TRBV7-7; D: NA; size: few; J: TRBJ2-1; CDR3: CASSLAGGYNEQFF; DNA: TGTGCCAGCAGCTTAGCCGGGGGCTACAATGAGCAGTTCTTC
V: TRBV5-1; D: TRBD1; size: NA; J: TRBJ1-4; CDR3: CASSRLDRGTTNEKLFF; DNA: TGCGCCAGCAGCAGGCTTGACAGGGGGACAACTAATGAAAAACTGTTTTTT
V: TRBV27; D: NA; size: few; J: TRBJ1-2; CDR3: CASRQQGANYGYTF; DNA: TGTGCCAGCAGACAACAGGGAGCTAACTATGGCTACACCTTC
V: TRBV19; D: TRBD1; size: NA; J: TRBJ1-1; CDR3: CASGLTGASETEAFF; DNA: TGTGCCAGTGGGCTGACAGGGGCCTCGGAGACTGAAGCTTTCTTT
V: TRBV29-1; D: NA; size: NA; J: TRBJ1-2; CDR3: CSVEDQATRYTF; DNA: TGCAGCGTTGAAGATCAGGCAACGCGCTACACCTTC
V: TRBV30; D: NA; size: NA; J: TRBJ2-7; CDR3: CAWSSLVEQYF; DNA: TGTGCCTGGAGTAGCTTAGTGGAGCAGTACTTC
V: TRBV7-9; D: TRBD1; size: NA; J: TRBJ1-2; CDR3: CASSWSGQGGYGYTF; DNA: TGTGCCAGCAGCTGGTCGGGACAGGGAGGCTATGGCTACACCTTC
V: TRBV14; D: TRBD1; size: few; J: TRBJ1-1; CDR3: CASSLQGALGTEAFF; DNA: TGTGCCAGCAGCCTACAGGGGGCCCTAGGCACTGAAGCTTTCTTT
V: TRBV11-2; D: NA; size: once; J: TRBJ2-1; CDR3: CASSLDGNSYNEQFF; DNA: TGTGCCAGCAGCTTAGACGGGAACTCCTACAATGAGCAGTTCTTC
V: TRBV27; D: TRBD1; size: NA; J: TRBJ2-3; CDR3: CASPPRQGGTDTQYF; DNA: TGTGCCAGCCCCCCAAGACAGGGGGGCACAGATACGCAGTATTTT
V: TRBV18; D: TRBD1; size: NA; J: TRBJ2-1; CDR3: CASSPLGGDEQFF; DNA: TGTGCCAGCTCACCCCTAGGGGGCGATGAGCAGTTCTTC
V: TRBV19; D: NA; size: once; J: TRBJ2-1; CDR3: CASSIIRGSYNEQFF; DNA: TGTGCCAGTAGTATTATCCGGGGCTCCTACAATGAGCAGTTCTTC
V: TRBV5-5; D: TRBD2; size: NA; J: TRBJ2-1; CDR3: CASSLAGTSSYNEQFF; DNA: TGTGCCAGCAGCCTTGCCGGGACTAGCTCCTACAATGAGCAGTTCTTC
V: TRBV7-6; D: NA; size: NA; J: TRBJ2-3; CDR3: CASSHSRGSTDTQYF; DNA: TGTGCCAGCAGTCATAGCCGGGGGAGCACAGATACGCAGTATTTT
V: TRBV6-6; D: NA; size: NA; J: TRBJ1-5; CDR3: CASQDTSSQPQHF; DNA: TGTGCCAGCCAGGACACCTCATCTCAGCCCCAGCATTTT
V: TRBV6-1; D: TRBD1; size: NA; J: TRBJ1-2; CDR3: CASTAGQGGYGYTF; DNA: TGTGCCAGCACCGCCGGACAGGGAGGCTATGGCTACACCTTC
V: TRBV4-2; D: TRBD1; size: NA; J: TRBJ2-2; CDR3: CASSRGQGTAGELFF; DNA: TGTGCCAGCAGCCGAGGACAGGGGACAGCCGGGGAGCTGTTTTTT
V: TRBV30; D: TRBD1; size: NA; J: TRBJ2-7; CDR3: CAWSNLVLGTGLDEQYF; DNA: TGTGCCTGGAGCAACCTAGTCTTGGGGACAGGTCTCGACGAGCAGTACTTC
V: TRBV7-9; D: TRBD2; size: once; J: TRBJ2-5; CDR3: CASSPGTSGRAGETQYF; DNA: TGTGCCAGCAGCCCAGGGACTAGCGGGAGGGCCGGGGAGACCCAGTACTTC
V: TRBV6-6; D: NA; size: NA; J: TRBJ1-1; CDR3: CASSPTGTTFF; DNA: TGTGCCAGCAGCCCAACAGGGACGACTTTCTTT
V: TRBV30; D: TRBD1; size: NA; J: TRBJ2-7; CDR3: CAWSRGTDYEQYF; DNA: TGTGCCTGGAGCAGGGGGACCGACTACGAGCAGTACTTC
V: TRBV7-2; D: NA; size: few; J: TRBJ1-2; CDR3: CASSLVQEGGYTF; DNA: TGTGCCAGCAGCTTAGTACAGGAGGGTGGCTACACCTTC
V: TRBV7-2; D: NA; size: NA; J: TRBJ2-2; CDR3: CASSLAVGGAPGELFF; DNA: TGTGCCAGCAGCTTAGCGGTAGGGGGAGCCCCCGGGGAGCTGTTTTTT
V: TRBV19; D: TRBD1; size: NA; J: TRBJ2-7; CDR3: CASSSLTGSTYEQYF; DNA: TGTGCCAGTAGTTCCTTGACAGGGTCCACCTACGAGCAGTACTTC
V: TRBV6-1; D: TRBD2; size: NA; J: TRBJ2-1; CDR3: CASSPGLAGGYEQFF; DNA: TGTGCCAGCAGTCCCGGACTAGCGGGAGGTTATGAGCAGTTCTTC
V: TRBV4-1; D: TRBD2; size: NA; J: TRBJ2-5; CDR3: CASSQARGLAGGETQYF; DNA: TGCGCCAGCAGCCAAGCCCGAGGACTAGCGGGTGGAGAGACCCAGTACTTC
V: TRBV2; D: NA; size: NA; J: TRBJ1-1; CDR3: CASSMLGLNTEAFF; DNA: TGTGCCAGCAGTATGCTGGGGCTGAACACTGAAGCTTTCTTT
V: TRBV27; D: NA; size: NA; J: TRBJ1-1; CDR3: CASSFRHSGDFSAFF; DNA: TGTGCCAGCAGTTTTCGCCACTCAGGGGATTTTTCAGCTTTCTTT
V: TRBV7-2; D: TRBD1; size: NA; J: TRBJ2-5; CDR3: CASTYRQGEQETQYF; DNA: TGTGCCAGCACCTACCGACAGGGTGAGCAAGAGACCCAGTACTTC
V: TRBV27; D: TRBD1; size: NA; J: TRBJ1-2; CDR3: CASSYKTGGGYGYTF; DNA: TGTGCCAGCAGTTACAAGACAGGGGGCGGCTATGGCTACACCTTC
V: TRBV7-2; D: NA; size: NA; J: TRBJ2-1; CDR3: CASSLSRENEQFF; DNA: TGTGCCAGCAGCTTAAGCAGGGAAAATGAGCAGTTCTTC
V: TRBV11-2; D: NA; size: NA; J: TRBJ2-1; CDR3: CASSFWALGRNEQFF; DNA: TGTGCCAGCAGCTTTTGGGCGTTGGGGCGAAATGAGCAGTTCTTC
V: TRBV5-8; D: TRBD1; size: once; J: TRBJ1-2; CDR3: CASSLFTGVPSGYTF; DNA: TGTGCCAGCAGCTTGTTTACAGGGGTCCCTTCTGGCTACACCTTC
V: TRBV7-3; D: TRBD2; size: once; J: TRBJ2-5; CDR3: CASSLAGFGETQYF; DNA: TGTGCCAGCAGTTTAGCGGGGTTCGGAGAGACCCAGTACTTC
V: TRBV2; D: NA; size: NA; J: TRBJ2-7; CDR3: CASSFNRGYEQYF; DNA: TGTGCCAGCAGTTTTAACCGCGGGTACGAGCAGTACTTC
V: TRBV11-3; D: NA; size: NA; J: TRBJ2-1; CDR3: CASSLSGLGEQFF; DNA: TGTGCCAGCAGCTTATCAGGGCTTGGGGAGCAGTTCTTC
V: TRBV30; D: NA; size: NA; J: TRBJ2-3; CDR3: CAWSPQTTTDTQYF; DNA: TGTGCCTGGAGCCCACAGACTACCACAGATACGCAGTATTTT
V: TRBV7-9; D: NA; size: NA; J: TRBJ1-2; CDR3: CASSPSGGLGHTF; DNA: TGTGCCAGCAGCCCGAGCGGCGGACTAGGCCACACCTTC
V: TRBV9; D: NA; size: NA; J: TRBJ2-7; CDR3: CASSVGGREVHEQYF; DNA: TGTGCCAGCAGCGTAGGTGGCAGGGAAGTCCACGAGCAGTACTTC
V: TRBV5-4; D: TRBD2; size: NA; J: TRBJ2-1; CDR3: CASQSGTSGYNEQFF; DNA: TGTGCCAGCCAGTCCGGGACTAGCGGATACAATGAGCAGTTCTTC
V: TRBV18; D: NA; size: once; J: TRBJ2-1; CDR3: CASSPARTLNNEQFF; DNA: TGTGCCAGCTCACCAGCCCGGACACTTAACAATGAGCAGTTCTTC
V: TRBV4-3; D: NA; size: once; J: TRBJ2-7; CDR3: CASSQDHRTYEQYF; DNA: TGCGCCAGCAGCCAAGATCACAGGACCTACGAGCAGTACTTC
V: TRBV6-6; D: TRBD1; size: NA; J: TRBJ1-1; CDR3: CASSYAGQGGKSEAFF; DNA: TGTGCCAGCAGTTACGCCGGACAGGGGGGCAAGTCTGAAGCTTTCTTT
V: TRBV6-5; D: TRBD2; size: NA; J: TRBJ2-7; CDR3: CASSYSGLAVHEQYF; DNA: TGTGCCAGCAGTTACTCTGGACTAGCGGTCCACGAGCAGTACTTC
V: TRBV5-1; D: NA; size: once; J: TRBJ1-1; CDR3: CASSSASGFLAEAFF; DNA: TGCGCCAGCAGCTCTGCCTCCGGGTTTCTGGCTGAAGCTTTCTTT
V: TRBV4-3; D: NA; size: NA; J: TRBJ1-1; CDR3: CASSQDRSGPRTFF; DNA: TGCGCCAGCAGCCAAGATCGTTCAGGGCCCAGAACTTTCTTT
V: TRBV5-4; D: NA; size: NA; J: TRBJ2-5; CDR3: CASSFGQQETQYF; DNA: TGTGCCAGCAGCTTTGGTCAGCAAGAGACCCAGTACTTC
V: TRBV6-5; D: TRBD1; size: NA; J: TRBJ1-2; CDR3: CASRETTGENYGHTF; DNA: TGTGCCAGCAGGGAGACCACAGGGGAGAACTATGGCCACACCTTC